These 17 T cell receptor beta chains share one sample of origin, sequenced in a study of shared clonotypes between healthy human individuals. Assay: immunoSEQ multiplex PCR; the TCRdb copy retains only in-frame clones and omits some. Here the sample spans about 1 million clones, about three quarters being singletons. The material sequenced was memory CD4+ T cells sorted from blood. As to subset: CD45RA-negative fraction. All receptors come from a man in his late teens or twenties in good health.

The chain uses TRBV19 and TRBJ1-1; D ambiguous. The V gene lost 6 bases and the J gene lost 1 base, with 12 bases spanning the gap. The germline V gene encodes CDR1 LNHDA and CDR2 SQIVND (reference sequence). The CDR3 runs 14 residues. CDR3 DNA sequence: TGTGCCAGTAGGGAAGAGGATGCGAACACTGAAGCTTTCTTT. This codes for CASREEDANTEAFF.

The chain recombines TRBV9 with TRBJ2-3; 8 bases map to TRBD2. In germline, CDR1 is SGDLS, CDR2 YYNGEE. Germline trimming cut 0 bases from V and 1 base from J; bases unmatched to any gene: 4. This CDR3 has 16 residues. The CDR3 is CASSVGSGRGTDTQYF. CDR3 nucleotides: TGTGCCAGCAGCGTAGGAAGCGGGAGAGGCACAGATACGCAGTATTTT.

This clone was seen only once. This chain uses TRBV4-1 with TRBJ2-5, with D perhaps TRBD1 or TRBD2 (5 bases each). Trimming removed 4 bases from V and 2 bases from J, with 11 bases in between. CDR1 MGHRA and CDR2 YSYEKL come from the germline V gene. This CDR3 comprises 14 residues. In DNA, the CDR3 is TGCGCCAGCAGCCGCGTTGGGGGACAAGAGACCCAGTACTTC. It codes for CASSRVGGQETQYF.

This chain joins TRBV5-6 and TRBJ2-4; 10 bases agree with TRBD1. V shed 4 bases and J 8 bases; nucleotides not matched to a gene: 9. Germline values: CDR1 SGHDT, CDR2 YYEEEE. This CDR3 spans 15 amino acids. Written as DNA, the CDR3 is TGTGCCAGCAGCCGCGGACAGGGGGTATTTGACATTCAGTACTTC. Translated: CASSRGQGVFDIQYF.

In its sample, this clone was seen a few times. The genes are TRBV5-8 and TRBJ1-5, with D unresolved. Germline loops: CDR1 SGHTS, CDR2 YDEGEE. The CDR3 is 16 amino acids. V was trimmed by 1 base and J by 0 bases, leaving 11 bases between them. The CDR3 DNA follows: TGTGCCAGCAGCTTGTTAGGGTGGAATAGCAATCAGCCCCAGCATTTT. It encodes CASSLLGWNSNQPQHF.

CDR3 residues: CAWSVSASVSGPPYEQYF. DNA of the CDR3: TGTGCCTGGAGTGTTTCAGCCAGCGTTAGCGGGCCGCCCTACGAGCAGTACTTC. The rearrangement links TRBV30 to TRBJ2-7, with 7 bases fitting TRBD2. CDR1 and CDR2 from the germline V gene are GTSNPN and SVGIG (reference sequence). The CDR3 covers 18 residues. The trim removed 0 bases at V and 2 bases at J, leaving 16 bases unmatched.

The V and J genes are TRBV15 and TRBJ2-2, with D unresolved. Germline CDR1 is LNHNV and CDR2 is YYDKDF (reference sequence). The length of the CDR3 is 13 residues. Trimming cost V 11 bases and J 2 bases, with 12 bases left between them. The CDR3 DNA sequence: TGTGCCGCCCAATCAGATAACACCGGGGAGCTGTTTTTT. It specifies CAAQSDNTGELFF.

The J gene is TRBJ1-1, the V gene TRBV7-2, with 9 bases that match TRBD1. The CDR3 has 18 amino acids. V trimming: 5 bases; J trimming: 1 base; junction bases outside the gene matches: 14. Germline V CDR1 and CDR2: SGHTA, FQGNSA. CDR3 residues: CASSLGRGQGRKNTEAFF. The CDR3 region has the DNA TGTGCCAGCAGCCTCGGGAGGGGACAGGGAAGGAAGAACACTGAAGCTTTCTTT.

V usage is TRBV28 and J usage is TRBJ1-1, with a tentative D call TRBD1 (6 bases). The germline gives CDR1 MDHEN, CDR2 SYDVKM. V lost 3 bases and J lost 7, with 21 bases in between. This CDR3 is built from 16 residues. CDR3 in DNA: TGTGCCAGCAGTTTGGCGTTGGTCCGCCCACAGGGTGAAGCTTTCTTT. Amino acids: CASSLALVRPQGEAFF.

V gene TRBV19 combines with J gene TRBJ1-1, with no clear D. V was shortened by 5 bases and J by 6 bases, with 19 bases between the two germline ends. Germline V gene lookup returns CDR1 LNHDA and CDR2 SQIVND (reference sequence). The CDR3 runs 15 residues. CDR3 protein: CASSPISVGGAEAFF. The DNA for the CDR3 is TGTGCCAGTAGTCCAATCTCGGTTGGCGGGGCTGAAGCTTTCTTT.

The J gene is TRBJ1-5, the V gene TRBV2; no definite D call. Germline values: CDR1 SNHLY, CDR2 FYNNEI. The CDR3 totals 14 residues. V was clipped by 5 bases and J by 6 bases, with 14 bases between them. CDR3 coding DNA: TGTGCCAGCAGTCGGGTGGGGAACAGTCAGCCCCAGCATTTT. Translated: CASSRVGNSQPQHF.

By share, this clone ranks as medium-sized. The V gene is TRBV7-9, the J gene TRBJ1-5; D is uncertain. CDR3 length equals 12 residues. Trimming shortened V by 3 bases and J by 5 bases, and 5 bases separated the two germline ends. Germline CDR1 is SEHNR and CDR2 is FQNEAQ (reference sequence). In DNA, the CDR3 is TGTGCCAGCAGCTTGACGCATCAGCCCCAGCATTTT. Amino acid sequence: CASSLTHQPQHF.

The chain is built from TRBV9 and TRBJ2-3, with 11 nucleotides matching TRBD2. Germline V gene sequence: CDR1 SGDLS, CDR2 YYNGEE. With V trimmed by 4 bases and J by 4 bases, 8 bases remained unmatched. The CDR3 is 16 residues long. CDR3 residues: CASSPRLAGLADTQYF. CDR3 DNA: TGTGCCAGCAGCCCCCGACTAGCGGGGTTGGCAGATACGCAGTATTTT.

V usage is TRBV5-4 and J usage is TRBJ1-2; the D is unclear. The germline V and J ends were trimmed by 2 bases and 3 bases, with 8 bases remaining between them. The CDR3 has 13 amino acids. CDR1 SGHNT and CDR2 YYREEE come from the germline V gene (reference sequence). The CDR3 protein is CASSFPGHYGYTF. As DNA, the CDR3 is TGTGCCAGCAGCTTCCCAGGCCACTATGGCTACACCTTC.

This chain joins TRBV2 and TRBJ1-6, with TRBD1 matching 9 bases. V gave up 8 bases and J gave up 10 bases; unmatched junction bases: 12. This CDR3 has 15 residues. CDR1 is SNHLY and CDR2 is FYNNEI in the germline V gene. CDR3 bases: TGTGCCAGCCTTGTGACCGGACAGGGGAGATCACCCCTCCACTTT. Translated: CASLVTGQGRSPLHF. The variable domain in full, with the rest retrieved from reference TRBV2 and TRBJ1-6, is EPEVTQTPSHQVTQMGQEVILRCVPISNHLYFYWYRQILGQKVEFLVSFYNNEISEKSEIFDDQFSVERPDGSNFTLKIRSTKLEDSAMYFCASLVTGQGRSPLHFGNGTRLTVT.

The sample holds one count of this clone. This rearrangement joins TRBV15 to TRBJ2-7, with 7 bases matching TRBD1. CDR3 length equals 13 residues. V was pared by 3 bases and J by 6 bases, with 5 bases of the junction left unmatched. CDR1 is LNHNV, CDR2 YYDKDF, per germline (reference sequence). CDR3 coding DNA: TGTGCCACCAGCAGGGACCACAGGGGCGAGCAGTACTTC. Its translation: CATSRDHRGEQYF.

The chain links TRBV6-5 to TRBJ2-7; tentative D call: TRBD2 (6 bases). The CDR3 is 15 amino acids. Germline CDR1 and CDR2: MNHEY and SVGAGI. V gave up 2 bases and J gave up 4 bases, with 15 bases separating them. In DNA, the CDR3 is TGTGCCAGCAGTTACGGACCCGCTAGCGAGTACGAGCAGTACTTC. Translated: CASSYGPASEYEQYF.